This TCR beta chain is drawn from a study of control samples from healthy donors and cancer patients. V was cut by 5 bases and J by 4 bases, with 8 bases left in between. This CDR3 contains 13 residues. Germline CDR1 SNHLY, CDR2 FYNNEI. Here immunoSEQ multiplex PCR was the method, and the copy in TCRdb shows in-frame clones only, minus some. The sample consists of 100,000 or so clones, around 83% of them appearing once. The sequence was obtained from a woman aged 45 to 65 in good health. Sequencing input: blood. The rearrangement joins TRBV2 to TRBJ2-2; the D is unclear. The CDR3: CASSPQATGELFF. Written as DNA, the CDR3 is TGTGCCAGCAGTCCCCAAGCCACCGGGGAGCTGTTTTTT.